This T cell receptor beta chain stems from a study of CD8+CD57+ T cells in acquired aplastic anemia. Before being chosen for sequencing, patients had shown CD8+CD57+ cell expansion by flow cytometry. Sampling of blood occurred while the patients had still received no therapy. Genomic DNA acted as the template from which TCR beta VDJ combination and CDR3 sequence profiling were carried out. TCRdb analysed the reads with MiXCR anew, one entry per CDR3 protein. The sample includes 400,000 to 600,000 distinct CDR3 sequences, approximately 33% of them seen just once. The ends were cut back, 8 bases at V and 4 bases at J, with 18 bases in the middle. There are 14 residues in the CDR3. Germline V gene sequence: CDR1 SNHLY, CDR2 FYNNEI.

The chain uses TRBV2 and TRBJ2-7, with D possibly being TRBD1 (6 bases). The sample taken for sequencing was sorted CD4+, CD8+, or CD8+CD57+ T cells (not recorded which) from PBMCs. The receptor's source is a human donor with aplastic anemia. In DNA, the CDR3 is TGTGCCAGCCATCCCGGAGACAGGCCGTACGAGCAGTACTTC. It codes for CASHPGDRPYEQYF.